This TCR beta chain stems from a study of vaccination and CD4 T cells after COVID-19 (dated by TCRdb to the early 2020s). About the full investigation: Convalescent patients had a positive SARS-CoV-2 result on nasal swab PCR, and of these patients, about ten had mild disease and one had severe disease. Six males and four females were included in the convalescent cohort, with two Hispanic individuals, seven Caucasians, two Asians and one multiracial person represented. Each participant got two doses of either the Pfizer-BioNTech BNT162b2 vaccine (n=8) or the Moderna mRNA-1273 vaccine (n=2). Post-COVID blood samples were collected from convalescent patients a median of approximately 93 days after diagnosis, with a range of roughly 30 to 170 days. The time from the second vaccine dose to post-vaccine blood sampling had a median of around 72 days and ranged from about 14 to 241 days. For stimulating the cultures, overlapping spike peptide pools were used, derived from SARS-CoV-2 as well as from the common cold coronaviruses HCoV-NL63, HCoV-OC43 and HCoV-229E. Control cultures used a CEFX viral epitope pool as positive control, an HIV-1 Nef peptide pool as negative control, or no peptide. In under twelve COVID-19 convalescent patients and a handful of infection-naive healthy vaccine recipients, researchers compared the spike-specific CD4+ TCR repertoire from before mRNA vaccination with the repertoire from after. On the study overall, not on this receptor specifically: Among the post-vaccine SARS-CoV-2-reactive clones in convalescent patients, a median around 90% showed up only after vaccination, which suggests vaccine-specific priming. Of the vaccine-specific clones found in convalescent patients, nearly all (304 of 307) were mono-reactive for SARS-CoV-2 spike instead of being cross-reactive with common cold coronaviruses. An increase in the median number of SARS-CoV-2-reactive clonotypes from 20 to 25 after infection to approximately 41 after vaccination was observed, but the change was not found to be significant. The number of convalescent patients in the study was relatively small, and the study did not examine early timepoints following natural infection.

CDR1 and CDR2, per the germline V gene, are MDHEN and SYDVKM. V is reduced by 5 bases and J by 11 bases, leaving a spacing of 10 bases between them. The CDR3 has 11 amino acids, counting the end cysteine and phenylalanine. Only CDR3 DNA is held: 33 bases, read in frame from base 1. Note on this clonotype: The antigen it recognizes is unknown. Base qualities were left out, and no much larger clone turns up one base away.

Receptor libraries were prepared by PCR. DNA from cultured CD4+ T cells underwent TCR sequencing with the Oncomine TCR Beta short-read assay at the Johns Hopkins FTIC core. The QIAamp micro DNA kit was used to extract genomic DNA from the cultured CD4+ T cells. The Oncomine TCR Beta libraries from cultured CD4+ T cells were pooled using unique dual indexes and then sequenced on an Illumina iSeq 100. Per the authors' processing: Non-productive sequences were removed, and CDR3s not starting with C, not ending with F or W, or shorter than 7 amino acids were discarded. Antigen-specific clonotypes were identified with the MANAFEST web application by comparing peptide-stimulated wells with reference and other culture wells. For a clone to be called positive, the clone needed an FDR below 0.05, an odds ratio above 5, and a productive frequency above 0.1% in at least two of three replicate wells. A clonotype counted as cross-reactive if it showed significant expansion both in the SARS-CoV-2 spike wells and in at least one common cold coronavirus spike condition. Using R version 3.6.1, CDR3 homology was evaluated through Levenshtein distances (stringdist) along with unrooted phylogenetic trees (ape). TCRdb redid the processing of the public reads, applying fastp at Q25 and MiXCR, and retained in-frame beta chains. For every CDR3 protein sequence, its rows merge into one entry that carries the most common genes and DNA. The V and J calls follow TCRdb's processing rather than the paper's. The sample table shows over 10,000 distinct CDR3 sequences, and about 74% are seen once. The ten largest clones capture less than 40% of the sample.

What the treatment or condition label conveys for this sample: roughly 11-day PBMC culture with coronavirus spike peptide pools or control peptides (ViraFEST assay). The ViraFEST assay, used in the study, expanded antigen-specific T cells with peptide pools and then identified the expanded clonotypes through TCR sequencing. The convalescent patients' positive SARS-CoV-2 PCR tests were from March to December 2020, which was before the Alpha, Beta and Delta variants emerged in the United States. Each well held approximately 2 million PBMCs cultured in IMDM containing approximately 5.3% human AB serum and approximately 9.8 IU/ml IL-2, with 9 to 10 ug/ml peptide pools added. Half of the culture medium was replaced with fresh IL-2-containing medium on days 3 and 7. CD4+ T cells were isolated after approximately eleven days of culture through negative selection using the EasySep CD4+ T cell isolation kit. PBMCs were separated from whole blood using Ficoll-Paque Plus gradient centrifugation and then either used fresh or cryopreserved at -140C. Culture conditions were generally each tested in triplicate wells.

Rearrangement joined TRBV28 to TRBJ1-5; a tentative D match to TRBD1 spans 5 bases. The clonotype comes from a human donor who had recovered from COVID-19. Sequencing was carried out using CD4+ T cells from blood, cultured in vitro. CDR3 protein: CASSPPGAQHF. The DNA sequence is given as TGTGCCAGCAGTCCCCCGGGGGCCCAGCATTTT.